This passage covers 25 T cell receptor beta chains from one sample sequenced in a study of CD8+CD57+ T cells in acquired aplastic anemia. All patients picked for sequencing had shown, by flow cytometry, an expansion of CD8+CD57+ cells. Genomic DNA, the template, was used for profiling of the TCR beta VDJ and CDR3. TCRdb re-called the reads with MiXCR, one entry per CDR3 protein. The sample yields roughly 260,000 distinct CDR3 sequences, more than 40% seen once. The sequencing sample was made of sorted CD4+, CD8+, or CD8+CD57+ T cells (not recorded which) from PBMCs. These TCRs come from a human donor with aplastic anemia.

The chain joins TRBV29-1 to TRBJ2-7, with D unclear. The CDR3 loop spans 14 amino acids. Trimming took 1 base from V and 5 from J, leaving 15 bases between them. Germline V CDR1 and CDR2: SQVTM, ANQGSEA. The CDR3 sequence is CSVEVVGGVHEQYF. The CDR3 DNA reads TGCAGCGTTGAAGTAGTGGGTGGGGTCCACGAGCAGTACTTC.

The chain links TRBV2 to TRBJ1-1; D not certain. V was cut by 6 bases and J by 2 bases, with 13 bases left in between. The CDR3 covers 14 residues. CDR1 SNHLY and CDR2 FYNNEI come from the germline V gene. Written as DNA, the CDR3 is TGTGCCAGCAGACAACTTGGGCTTAACACTGAAGCTTTCTTT. Protein: CASRQLGLNTEAFF.

In this sample, this clonotype turned up a few times. The gene calls are TRBV6-5 and TRBJ2-7; possibly TRBD1 for D (6 bases). This CDR3 region has 16 residues. From germline, CDR1 is MNHEY and CDR2 SVGAGI. Trimming left V 0 bases short and J 0 bases short, with 12 bases between. The CDR3 nucleotides read TGTGCCAGCAGTTACTCGTCGAGGGGGTTCTCCTACGAGCAGTACTTC. Translating gives CASSYSSRGFSYEQYF.

The chain links TRBV12-3 or TRBV12-4 to TRBJ2-3; 11 nucleotides align to TRBD2. This CDR3 has 17 residues. V lost 2 bases and J lost 7; bases outside the gene matches: 11. The CDR3 DNA reads TGTGCCAGCAGTTTATTTAGCGGGGGGGTCAATTGGAATACGCAGTATTTT. This translates into CASSLFSGGVNWNTQYF.

A note on this clonotype: This sequence may be a read error, since a much larger clone differs from it by one base. The conserved closing phenylalanine or tryptophan is absent in this CDR3, likely reflecting a read error. The chain links TRBV7-9 to TRBJ2-7, with D possibly TRBD1 on 6 matching bases. Trimming took 8 bases from V and 3 from J, leaving 20 bases between them. The length of the CDR3 is 15 residues. CDR1 is SEHNR, CDR2 FQNEAQ, per germline (reference sequence). CDR3 nucleotides: TGTGCCAGCGGAATAAAAACGGGACATCACTACGAGCAGTACTAC. Amino acids: CASGIKTGHHYEQYY.

CDR3 bases: TGTGCCAGTAGTATCCAGGGGGCGCTTGACGGCTACACCTTC. Its translation is CASSIQGALDGYTF. The rearrangement links TRBV19 to TRBJ1-2; 8 nucleotides line up with TRBD1. This CDR3 comprises 14 residues. The ends lost 3 bases at V and 8 bases at J; junction bases unmatched: 8. Per the germline V gene, CDR1 is LNHDA and CDR2 is SQIVND (reference sequence).

CDR3 sequence: CATSDQGQGEETQYF. The CDR3 bases are TGTGCCACCAGTGACCAGGGACAGGGGGAAGAGACCCAGTACTTC. V is TRBV24-1 and J is TRBJ2-5, with 11 positions matching TRBD1. The CDR3 sequence is 15 residues long. With 4 bases clipped from V and 3 bases from J, the junction kept 3 bases outside the gene matches. Per the germline V gene, CDR1 is KGHDR and CDR2 is SFDVKD.

Many counts were recorded for this clonotype. The chain employs TRBV7-8 and TRBJ1-2, with D uncertain. Germline assignment: CDR1 SGHVS and CDR2 FQNEAQ. The CDR3 has 14 residues. V gave up 1 base and J gave up 2 bases, with 8 bases separating them. The CDR3 DNA follows: TGTGCCAGCAGCTTAGATCCGAGAAACTATGGCTACACCTTC. This gives the protein CASSLDPRNYGYTF.

In its sample, this clonotype was seen a few times. The chain joins TRBV7-2 to TRBJ2-3; 8 bases agree with TRBD1. This CDR3 is built from 15 residues. The junction had 5 bases not matched to a gene; V was cut back by 6 bases and J by 0 bases. The germline V gene encodes CDR1 SGHTA and CDR2 FQGNSA. The DNA of the CDR3 is TGTGCCAGCAGACAAGGGACAGGTAGCACAGATACGCAGTATTTT. Residues: CASRQGTGSTDTQYF. The full variable domain, rest sourced from reference TRBV7-2 and TRBJ2-3, is GAGVSQSPSNKVTEKGKDVELRCDPISGHTALYWYRQSLGQGLEFLIYFQGNSAPDKSGLPSDRFSAERTGGSVSTLTIQRTQQEDSAVYLCASRQGTGSTDTQYFGPGTRLTVL.

This clonotype was recorded only once. The genes are TRBV6-5 and TRBJ2-7; tentatively, D is TRBD1 (5 bases). The germline V gene encodes CDR1 MNHEY and CDR2 SVGAGI. CDR3 length equals 12 residues. V was cut by 4 bases and J by 3 bases, with 7 bases left in between. The CDR3 DNA sequence: TGTGCCAGCAGTTCAGGGTACTACGAGCAGTACTTC. It specifies CASSSGYYEQYF.

This sequence joins TRBV2 and TRBJ2-1; possibly TRBD2 for D (5 bases). The CDR3 loop spans 13 amino acids. Germline CDR1 is SNHLY and CDR2 is FYNNEI. V lost 11 bases and J 1 base, leaving 12 bases between the germline ends. CDR3 bases: TGTGCCGGAGGACTTGGGTCCTACAATGAGCAGTTCTTC. Its translation: CAGGLGSYNEQFF.

The CDR3 nucleotides read TGTGCTAGTGGTTTGTTTCGGGGACCGAACACTGAAGCTTTCTTT. Its protein is CASGLFRGPNTEAFF. The genes are TRBV12-5 and TRBJ1-1, with TRBD1 as a possible D gene (5 bases). CDR1 and CDR2 (germline): LGHNT, FRNRAP. The CDR3 totals 15 residues. Deletions cut 2 bases from V and 1 base from J, with 11 bases between.

In this sample, this clonotype turned up a few times. The chain recombines TRBV30 with TRBJ1-4; maybe TRBD1 (6 bases). Germline V gene lookup returns CDR1 GTSNPN and CDR2 SVGIG (reference sequence). The V end lost 5 bases, the J end lost 8 bases, and 12 bases lay between the germline ends. The CDR3 has 12 amino acids. CDR3 protein: CAWGGHEEKLFF. The CDR3 nucleotides read TGTGCCTGGGGGGGACATGAGGAAAAACTGTTTTTT.

This chain links TRBV30 with TRBJ2-2, with D hard to call. In germline, CDR1 is GTSNPN, CDR2 SVGIG (reference sequence). Trimming removed 2 bases from V and 6 bases from J, with 4 bases in between. This CDR3 is 11 amino acids long. The CDR3 DNA reads as TGTGCCTGGAGTTTGCCCGGGGAGCTGTTTTTT. Amino acid sequence: CAWSLPGELFF.

The chain joins TRBV29-1 to TRBJ1-1; weak D call: TRBD1 (6 bases). CDR3 size: 13 residues. From germline, CDR1 is SQVTM and CDR2 ANQGSEA. V was pared by 6 bases and J by 3 bases, with 14 bases between. The CDR3 loop reads CSVLRGRDTEAFF. CDR3 nucleotide sequence: TGCAGCGTCCTTAGGGGGAGAGACACTGAAGCTTTCTTT.

This clonotype was recorded at least ten times. Its ends do not fully match the called genes, so a read error is possible. The rearrangement uses TRBV7-7 and TRBJ2-1; 7 bases are a match to TRBD2. Germline CDR1 SSHAT, CDR2 FNYEAQ (reference sequence). There are 15 residues in the CDR3. The CDR3: CASSPSPSGWDEQFF. As DNA, the CDR3 is TGTGCTAGCAGCCCTTCTCCTAGCGGATGGGATGAGCAGTTCTTC. Supplemented by reference TRBV7-7 and TRBJ2-1, the full variable domain reads GAGVSQSPRYKVTKRGQDVTLRCDPISSHATLYWYQQALGQGPEFLTYFNYEAQPDKSGLPSDRFSAERPEGSISTLTIQRTEQRDSAMYRCASSPSPSGWDEQFFGPGTRLTVL.

At least ten counts were recorded for this clonotype. In DNA, the CDR3 is TGTGCCACCAGCAGAGCCCCACAGACAGGGCCTGGGGATGAAAAACTGTTTTTT. It yields the protein CATSRAPQTGPGDEKLFF. This sequence joins TRBV15 and TRBJ1-4, with TRBD1 identical over 7 bases. The junction had 14 bases not matched to a gene; V was cut back by 1 base and J by 6 bases. The germline gives CDR1 LNHNV, CDR2 YYDKDF (reference sequence). This CDR3 spans 18 amino acids.

In nucleotides, the CDR3 is TGCAGTGCTAGGGACTTCGTCACAGATACGCAGTATTTT. Protein sequence: CSARDFVTDTQYF. The V call is TRBV20-1, the J call TRBJ2-3; D might be TRBD2 (5 bases). The CDR3 length is 13 residues. Trimming removed 3 bases from V and 2 bases from J, with 9 bases in between. The germline CDR1 and CDR2 sequences are DFQATT and SNEGSKA (reference sequence).

About this clonotype: With a much larger clone just one base away, this may be a read error. The chain couples TRBV6-1 to TRBJ1-2; no firm D call. There are 15 residues in the CDR3. Germline V gene sequence: CDR1 MNHNS, CDR2 SASEGT. CDR3 amino acids: CAGSEAGRRFYGYTF. DNA of the CDR3: TGTGCCGGCAGTGAAGCTGGCAGAAGATTCTATGGCTACACCTTC.

The rearrangement links TRBV12-3 or TRBV12-4 to TRBJ1-2, with D tentatively TRBD1 (6 bases). The V end lost 6 bases, the J end lost 2 bases, and 31 bases lay between the germline ends. This CDR3 has 20 residues. CDR3 nucleotide sequence: TGTGCCAGCAGGGTCCCCCAAAGCAAAAAAGGGGTCGACAGGAACTATGGCTACACCTTC. Translated, it gives CASRVPQSKKGVDRNYGYTF.

This clonotype was counted many times. This chain uses TRBV2 with TRBJ1-1; the D is unclear. Germline V gene lookup returns CDR1 SNHLY and CDR2 FYNNEI. The CDR3 is made up of 12 amino acids. Trimming stripped 7 bases from V and 12 bases from J, with 18 bases between. The CDR3 protein is CASMVPGIESFF. The CDR3 bases are TGTGCCAGCATGGTTCCGGGTATTGAGTCTTTCTTT. Full variable domain (missing parts from reference TRBV2 and TRBJ1-1): EPEVTQTPSHQVTQMGQEVILRCVPISNHLYFYWYRQILGQKVEFLVSFYNNEISEKSEIFDDQFSVERPDGSNFTLKIRSTKLEDSAMYFCASMVPGIESFFGQGTRLTVV.

Turning to this clonotype: A much larger clone differs by one base, so this may be a read error. The chain employs TRBV6-5 and TRBJ2-2; D call uncertain. Germline CDR1 is MNHEY and CDR2 is SVGAGI. The ends were cut back, 5 bases at V and 6 bases at J, with 13 bases in the middle. CDR3 length: 14 amino acids. CDR3 in DNA: TGTGCCAGCAGTGACCGGGTTGGGTCCGGGGAGCTGTTTTTT. The encoded protein is CASSDRVGSGELFF.

This clonotype was observed once. Compared with germline, one end of the junction differs, possibly owing to a read error. The J gene is TRBJ2-4, the V gene TRBV2; D may be TRBD1 (6 bases). Germline V gene data show CDR1 as SNHLY and CDR2 as FYNNEI. The CDR3 is 12 amino acids. CDR3 in amino acids: CASSGQNSPVRF. The CDR3 nucleotides read TGTGCCAGCAGCGGACAGAACAGCCCAGTTAGGTTC.

This clonotype showed up many times. The chain uses TRBV7-9 and TRBJ2-7, with 9 bases that match TRBD1. The CDR3 runs to 15 residues. Germline assignment: CDR1 SEHNR and CDR2 FQNEAQ (reference sequence). The junction had 7 bases not matched to a gene; V was cut back by 6 bases and J by 1 base. Here the CDR3 DNA reads TGTGCCAGCAGTTCGGGCGGACAGGGGTCCTACGAGCAGTACTTC. This translates into CASSSGGQGSYEQYF.

V is TRBV15 and J is TRBJ2-7; D is perhaps TRBD2 (6 bases). Germline CDR1 LNHNV, CDR2 YYDKDF (reference sequence). V was clipped by 0 bases and J by 1 base, with 13 bases between them. CDR3 length: 16 amino acids. The CDR3 loop is CATSRELLGGSYEQYF. CDR3 nucleotide sequence: TGTGCCACCAGCAGAGAGCTTCTCGGGGGATCCTACGAGCAGTACTTC.